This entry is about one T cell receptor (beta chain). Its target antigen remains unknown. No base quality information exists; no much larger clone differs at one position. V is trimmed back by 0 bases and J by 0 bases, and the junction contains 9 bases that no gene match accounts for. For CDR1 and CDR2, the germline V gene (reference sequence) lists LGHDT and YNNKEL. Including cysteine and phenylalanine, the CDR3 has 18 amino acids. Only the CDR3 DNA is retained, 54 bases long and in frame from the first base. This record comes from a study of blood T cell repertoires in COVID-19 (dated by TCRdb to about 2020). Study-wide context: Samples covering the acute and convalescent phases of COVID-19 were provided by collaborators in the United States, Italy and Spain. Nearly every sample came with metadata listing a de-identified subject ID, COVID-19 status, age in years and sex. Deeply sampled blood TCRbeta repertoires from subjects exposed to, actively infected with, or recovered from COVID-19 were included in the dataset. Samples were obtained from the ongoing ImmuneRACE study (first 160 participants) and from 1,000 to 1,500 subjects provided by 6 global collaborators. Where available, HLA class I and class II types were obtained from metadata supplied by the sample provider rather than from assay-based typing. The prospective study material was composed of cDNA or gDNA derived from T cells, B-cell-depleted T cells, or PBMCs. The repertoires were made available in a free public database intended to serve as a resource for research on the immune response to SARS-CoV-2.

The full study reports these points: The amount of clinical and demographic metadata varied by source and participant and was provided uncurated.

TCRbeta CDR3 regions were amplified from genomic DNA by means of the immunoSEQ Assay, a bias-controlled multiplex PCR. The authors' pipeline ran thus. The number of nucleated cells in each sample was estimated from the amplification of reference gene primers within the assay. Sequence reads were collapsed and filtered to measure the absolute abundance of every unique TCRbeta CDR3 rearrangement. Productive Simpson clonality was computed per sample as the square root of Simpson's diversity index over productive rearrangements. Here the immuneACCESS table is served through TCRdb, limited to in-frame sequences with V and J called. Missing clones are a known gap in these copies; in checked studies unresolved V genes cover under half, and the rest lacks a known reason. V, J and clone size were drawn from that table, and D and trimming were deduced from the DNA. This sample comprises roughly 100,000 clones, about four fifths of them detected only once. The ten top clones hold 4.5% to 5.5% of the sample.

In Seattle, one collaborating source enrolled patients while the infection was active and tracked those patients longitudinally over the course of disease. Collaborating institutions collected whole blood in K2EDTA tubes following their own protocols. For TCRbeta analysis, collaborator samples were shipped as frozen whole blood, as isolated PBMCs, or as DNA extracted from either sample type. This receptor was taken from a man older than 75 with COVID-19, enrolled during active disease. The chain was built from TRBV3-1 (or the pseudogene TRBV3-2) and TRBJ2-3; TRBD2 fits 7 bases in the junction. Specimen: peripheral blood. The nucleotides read TGTGCCAGCAGCCAAGATCGAGGCGGGGGACCTAGCACAGATACGCAGTATTTT. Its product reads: CASSQDRGGGPSTDTQYF.